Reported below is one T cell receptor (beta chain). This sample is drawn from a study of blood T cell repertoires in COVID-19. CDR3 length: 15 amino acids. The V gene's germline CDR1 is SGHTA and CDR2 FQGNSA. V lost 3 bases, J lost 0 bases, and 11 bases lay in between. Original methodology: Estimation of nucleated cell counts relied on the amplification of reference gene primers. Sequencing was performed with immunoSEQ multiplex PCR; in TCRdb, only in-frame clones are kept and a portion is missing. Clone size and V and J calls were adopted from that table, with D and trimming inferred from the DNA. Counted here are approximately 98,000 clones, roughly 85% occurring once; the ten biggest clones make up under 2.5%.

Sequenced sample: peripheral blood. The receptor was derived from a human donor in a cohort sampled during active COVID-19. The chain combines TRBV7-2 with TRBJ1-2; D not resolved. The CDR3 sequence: CASSFDGSANYGYTF. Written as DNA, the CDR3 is TGTGCCAGCAGCTTCGACGGGTCAGCTAACTATGGCTACACCTTC.